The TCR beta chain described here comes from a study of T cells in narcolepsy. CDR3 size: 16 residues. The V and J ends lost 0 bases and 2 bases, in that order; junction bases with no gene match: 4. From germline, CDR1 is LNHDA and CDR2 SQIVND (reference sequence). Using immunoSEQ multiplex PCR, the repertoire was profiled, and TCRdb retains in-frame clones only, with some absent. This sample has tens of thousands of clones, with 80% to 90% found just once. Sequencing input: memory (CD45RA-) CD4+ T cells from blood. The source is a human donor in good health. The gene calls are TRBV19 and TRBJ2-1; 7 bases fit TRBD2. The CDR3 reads CASSIEGRGAYNEQFF. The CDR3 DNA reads TGTGCCAGTAGTATAGAAGGACGGGGGGCCTACAATGAGCAGTTCTTC. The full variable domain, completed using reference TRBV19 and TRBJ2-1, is DGGITQSPKYLFRKEGQNVTLSCEQNLNHDAMYWYRQDPGQGLRLIYYSQIVNDFQKGDIAEGYSVSREKKESFPLTVTSAQKNPTAFYLCASSIEGRGAYNEQFFGPGTRLTVL.